This TCR beta chain was observed in a study of cytomegalovirus exposure and HLA in healthy donors. The CDR3 runs to 15 residues. CDR1 SGHTA and CDR2 FQGNSA come from the germline V gene. With V trimmed by 1 base and J by 2 bases, 5 bases remained unmatched. The PCR employed 60 Vbeta primers together with 13 Jbeta primers. Produced via immunoSEQ multiplex PCR; TCRdb's table is partial and in-frame only. Among some 120,000 clones, approximately 80% were seen once, and the ten largest hold 0.24%. The source material was PBMCs. This TCR came from a man aged 50 to 60 in good health and CMV-seronegative. The genes are TRBV7-2 and TRBJ2-7, with 7 bases matching TRBD2. The CDR3 region is CASSLGAGTTYEQYF. The CDR3 region has the DNA TGTGCCAGCAGCTTAGGGGCCGGGACTACCTACGAGCAGTACTTC.